Detailed here is one T cell receptor (beta chain). The data derive from a study of blood T cells in healthy people across ages. CDR3 length: 14 amino acids. Looked up from germline, CDR1 is SGHDN and CDR2 is FVKESK. V lost 0 bases to trimming and J lost 2 bases, with 8 bases between them. The second PCR ran 7 to 11 cycles with a sample-barcoded 5' primer and J-beta primers. TCRdb re-analysed the 5' RACE reads in MiXCR, keeping a single row per CDR3 protein. The table records over 1,500,000 distinct CDR3 sequences, less than 50% of them present only once. There were healthy Caucasian individuals from Russia, aged roughly 6 to 100, serving as donors.

The rearrangement joins TRBV14 to TRBJ2-7; no definite D call. This sequence originates from a middle-aged woman in good health. The material sequenced was blood. This CDR3 reads CASSQEFATYEQYF. The CDR3 coding sequence is TGTGCCAGCAGCCAAGAGTTCGCCACCTACGAGCAGTACTTC.